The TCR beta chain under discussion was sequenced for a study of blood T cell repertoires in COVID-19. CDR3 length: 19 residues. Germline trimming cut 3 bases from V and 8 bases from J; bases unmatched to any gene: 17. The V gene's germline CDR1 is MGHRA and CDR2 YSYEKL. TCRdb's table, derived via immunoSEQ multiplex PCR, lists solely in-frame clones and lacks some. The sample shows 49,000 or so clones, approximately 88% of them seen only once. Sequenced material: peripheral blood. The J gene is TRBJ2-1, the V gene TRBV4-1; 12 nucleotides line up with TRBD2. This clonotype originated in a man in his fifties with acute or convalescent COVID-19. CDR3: CASSHGDASGRALVHEQFF. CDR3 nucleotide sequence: TGCGCCAGCAGCCACGGGGATGCTAGCGGGAGGGCCCTAGTACATGAGCAGTTCTTC.